Given below is one T cell receptor beta chain in context. The CDR3 runs 12 residues. The ends were cut back, 9 bases at V and 7 bases at J, with 15 bases in the middle. The entry originates in a study of blood T cells in healthy people across ages. PCR was performed a second time for roughly 7 to 12 cycles using a sample-barcoded 5' primer and a J-beta primer mix. One entry per CDR3 protein results from TCRdb running MiXCR on the 5' RACE reads. The profile covers about 780,000 distinct CDR3 sequences, with about 42% appearing a single time and approximately 18% taken by the ten largest. The clonotype was recovered from an elderly man in good health. Sequencing used blood. The chain carries TRBV12-3 or TRBV12-4 and TRBJ1-1; D is uncertain. The CDR3 loop is CASKISESEAFF. CDR3 sequence (DNA): TGTGCCAGTAAGATCTCGGAGAGTGAAGCTTTCTTT.